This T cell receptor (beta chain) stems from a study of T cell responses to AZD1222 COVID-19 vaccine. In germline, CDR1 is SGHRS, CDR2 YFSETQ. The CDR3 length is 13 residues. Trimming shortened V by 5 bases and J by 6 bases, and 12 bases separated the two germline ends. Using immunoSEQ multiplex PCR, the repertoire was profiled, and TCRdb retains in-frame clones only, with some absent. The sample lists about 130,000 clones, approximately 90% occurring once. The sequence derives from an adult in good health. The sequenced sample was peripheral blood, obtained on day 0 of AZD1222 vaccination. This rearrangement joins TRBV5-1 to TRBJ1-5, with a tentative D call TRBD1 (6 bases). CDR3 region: CASSWEGGQPQHF. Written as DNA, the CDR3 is TGCGCCAGCAGTTGGGAGGGGGGTCAGCCCCAGCATTTT.